This TCR beta chain appears in the sequencing data of a study of T-cell memory formation after mild COVID-19. In the study overall: The TCR clusters were mostly specific to one donor.

The study's findings and limits: That cross-reactive memory joined was suggested by some responding clones appearing in pre-infection memory.

This CDR3 has 13 residues. The germline CDR1 and CDR2 sequences are MNHEY and SMNVEV (reference sequence). The V and J ends lost 5 bases and 8 bases respectively, with 13 bases between them. A remark on this clonotype: Its antigen remains unidentified.

Employing constant-segment primers, 5'RACE generated TCR alpha and TCR beta cDNA libraries bearing sample barcodes and UMIs. TCRdb re-called the 5' RACE reads through MiXCR, storing one row per CDR3 protein. The sample records 450,000 to 650,000 distinct CDR3 sequences, roughly 22% being singletons. This clonotype originated in an adult woman who had mild COVID-19 (a few samples of this study predate the infection). Cell type and time point are not known. The chain carries TRBV27 and TRBJ1-5; D unresolved. The sequencing input was PBMCs or a T cell subset sorted from them (not recorded which). This CDR3 reads CASSPRGTEPQHF. CDR3 nucleotide sequence: TGTGCCAGCAGTCCCAGAGGCACCGAGCCCCAGCATTTT.